This T cell receptor (beta chain) was documented in a study of Tregs in tolerant kidney transplant recipients. Looked up from germline, CDR1 is SGHAT and CDR2 is FQNNGV. V lost 10 bases and J 0 bases, leaving 8 bases between the germline ends. The CDR3 runs to 12 residues. Sequenced by immunoSEQ multiplex PCR; TCRdb stores in-frame clones only, minus some. The repertoire includes about 240,000 clones, about four fifths of them detected once, and 0.55% to 0.65% sits in the top ten. Thawed PBMCs were FACS-sorted into unstimulated CD4+CD25+CD127- regulatory T cells, CD4+CD25- non-regulatory cells, CD4 and CD8 cells.

The sample consisted of CD4+ T cells from blood. The rearrangement uses TRBV11-2 and TRBJ2-3, with unresolved D. The TCR comes from a human donor in good health. CDR3 loop: CATEHSTDTQYF. CDR3 coding DNA: TGTGCCACCGAGCATAGCACAGATACGCAGTATTTT.